This T cell receptor beta chain was identified during a study of blood T cell repertoires in COVID-19. Turning to the study itself: Sites across the United States, Italy and Spain contributed samples from acute and convalescent COVID-19. In each case, the material was cDNA or gDNA derived from T cells, B-cell-depleted T cells, or PBMCs.

As handled by the study authors: Estimation of nucleated cell counts relied on the amplification of reference gene primers. Assay: immunoSEQ multiplex PCR; the TCRdb copy retains only in-frame clones and omits some. From that table come the V and J calls and clone size; the DNA was used to work out D and trimming. The sample has some 29,000 clones; around four fifths are singletons. This clone was found a few times. CDR1 and CDR2 (germline): MNHEY, SMNVEV (reference sequence). The trim removed 8 bases at V and 0 bases at J, leaving 12 bases unmatched. The CDR3 covers 17 residues. This chain joins TRBV27 and TRBJ2-1; 8 nucleotides agree with TRBD2. Sequencing was done on a sample of peripheral blood. The receptor's source is a man between 65 and 85 years old with acute or convalescent COVID-19. For the CDR3, the DNA is TGTGCCAGCTCGGGAACTAGCGGACTAGTCTCCTACAATGAGCAGTTCTTC. Protein product: CASSGTSGLVSYNEQFF.